Described below is a single T cell receptor beta chain sequence and its context. The repertoire was sequenced with immunoSEQ multiplex PCR; TCRdb's copy has only in-frame clones and lacks some. This repertoire shows roughly 160,000 clones, roughly 91% found once; its top ten account for approximately 4.6%. These data originate in a study of blood T cell repertoires in COVID-19. The clonotype comes from a man between 18 and 29 years old with COVID-19, enrolled during active disease. What was sequenced was peripheral blood.

CDR3 coding DNA: TGTGCCAGTAGTCGGGTCGGGACAGGGAACACCGGGGAGCTGTTTTTT. As protein: CASSRVGTGNTGELFF. The chain joins TRBV19 to TRBJ2-2, with 8 nucleotides matching TRBD1. Germline V lookup: CDR1 LNHDA, CDR2 SQIVND (reference sequence). Trimming took 5 bases from V and 1 from J; bases not matched to a gene: 6. This CDR3 is 16 amino acids long.